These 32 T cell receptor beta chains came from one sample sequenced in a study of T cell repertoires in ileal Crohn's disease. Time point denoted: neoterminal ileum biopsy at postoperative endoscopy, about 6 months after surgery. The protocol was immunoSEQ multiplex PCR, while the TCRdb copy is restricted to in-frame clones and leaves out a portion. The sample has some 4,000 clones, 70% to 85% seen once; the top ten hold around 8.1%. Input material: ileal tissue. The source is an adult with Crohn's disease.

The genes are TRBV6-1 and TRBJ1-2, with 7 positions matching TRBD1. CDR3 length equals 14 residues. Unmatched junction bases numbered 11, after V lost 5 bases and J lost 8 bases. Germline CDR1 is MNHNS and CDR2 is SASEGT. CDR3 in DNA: TGTGCCAGCAGTCCTCAGGGGGGCTCATGGGGCTACACCTTC. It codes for CASSPQGGSWGYTF.

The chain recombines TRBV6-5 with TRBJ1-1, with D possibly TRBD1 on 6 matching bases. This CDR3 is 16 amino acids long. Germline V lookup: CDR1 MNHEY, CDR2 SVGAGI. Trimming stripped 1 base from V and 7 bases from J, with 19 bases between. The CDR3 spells CASSYWTLQVGGEAFF. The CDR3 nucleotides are TGTGCCAGCAGTTACTGGACCCTCCAAGTAGGGGGTGAAGCTTTCTTT.

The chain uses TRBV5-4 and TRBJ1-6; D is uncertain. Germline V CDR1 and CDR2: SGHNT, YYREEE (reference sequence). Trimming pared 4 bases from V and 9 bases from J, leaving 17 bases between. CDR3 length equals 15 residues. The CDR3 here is CASSVFGEEGSPLHF. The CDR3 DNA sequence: TGTGCCAGCAGCGTTTTTGGGGAGGAGGGTTCACCCCTCCACTTT.

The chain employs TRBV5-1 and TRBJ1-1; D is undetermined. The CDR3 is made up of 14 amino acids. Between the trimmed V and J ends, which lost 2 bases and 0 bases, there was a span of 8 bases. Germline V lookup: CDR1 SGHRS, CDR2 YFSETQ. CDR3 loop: CASSFSVLNTEAFF. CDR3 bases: TGCGCCAGCAGCTTTTCGGTTTTGAACACTGAAGCTTTCTTT.

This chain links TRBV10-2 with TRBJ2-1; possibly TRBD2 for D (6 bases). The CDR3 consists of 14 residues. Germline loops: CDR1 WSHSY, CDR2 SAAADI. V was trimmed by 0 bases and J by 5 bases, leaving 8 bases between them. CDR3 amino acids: CASSESAGNNEQFF. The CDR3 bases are TGCGCCAGCAGTGAGTCTGCGGGGAACAATGAGCAGTTCTTC.

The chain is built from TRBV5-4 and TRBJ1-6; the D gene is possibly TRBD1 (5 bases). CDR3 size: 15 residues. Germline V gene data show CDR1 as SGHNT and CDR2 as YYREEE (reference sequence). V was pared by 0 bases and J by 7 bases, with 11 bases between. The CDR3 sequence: CASSLAGRANSPLHF. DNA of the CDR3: TGTGCCAGCAGCTTGGCGGGCAGGGCAAATTCACCCCTCCACTTT.

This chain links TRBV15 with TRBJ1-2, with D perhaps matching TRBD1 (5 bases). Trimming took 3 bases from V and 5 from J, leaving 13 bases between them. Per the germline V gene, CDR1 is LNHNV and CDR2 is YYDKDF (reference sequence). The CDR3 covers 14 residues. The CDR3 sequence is CATSSTQGFYGYTF. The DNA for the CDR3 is TGTGCCACCAGCAGTACCCAGGGTTTTTATGGCTACACCTTC.

The CDR3 sequence is CASSMGQGRQPQHF. In DNA form, the CDR3 reads TGTGCCAGTAGTATGGGACAGGGCCGCCAGCCCCAGCATTTT. The genes are TRBV19 and TRBJ1-5, with 9 bases matching TRBD1. CDR1 is LNHDA and CDR2 is SQIVND in the germline V gene (reference sequence). The trim removed 3 bases at V and 7 bases at J, leaving 4 bases unmatched. This CDR3 contains 14 residues.

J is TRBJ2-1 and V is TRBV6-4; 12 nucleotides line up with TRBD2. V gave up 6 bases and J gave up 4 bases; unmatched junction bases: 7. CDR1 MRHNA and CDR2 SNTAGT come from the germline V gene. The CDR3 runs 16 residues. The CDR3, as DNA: TGTGCCAGCAGAGAACTAGCGGGGGGATCGTACAATGAGCAGTTCTTC. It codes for CASRELAGGSYNEQFF.

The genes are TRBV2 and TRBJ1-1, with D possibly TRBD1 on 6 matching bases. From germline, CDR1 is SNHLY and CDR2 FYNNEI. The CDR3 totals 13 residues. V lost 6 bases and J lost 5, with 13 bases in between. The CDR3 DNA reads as TGTGCCAGCAGGTTGGGGGCGGAAACTGAAGCTTTCTTT. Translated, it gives CASRLGAETEAFF.

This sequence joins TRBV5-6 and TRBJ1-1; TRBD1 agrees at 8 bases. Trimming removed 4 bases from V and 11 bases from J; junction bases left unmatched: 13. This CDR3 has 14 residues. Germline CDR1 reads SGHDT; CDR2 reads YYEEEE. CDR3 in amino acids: CASSTTRQGPGAFF. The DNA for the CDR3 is TGTGCCAGCAGCACTACCAGACAGGGGCCGGGGGCTTTCTTT. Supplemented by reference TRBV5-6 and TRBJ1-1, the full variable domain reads DAGVTQSPTHLIKTRGQQVTLRCSPKSGHDTVSWYQQALGQGPQFIFQYYEEEERQRGNFPDRFSGHQFPNYSSELNVNALLLGDSALYLCASSTTRQGPGAFFGQGTRLTVV.

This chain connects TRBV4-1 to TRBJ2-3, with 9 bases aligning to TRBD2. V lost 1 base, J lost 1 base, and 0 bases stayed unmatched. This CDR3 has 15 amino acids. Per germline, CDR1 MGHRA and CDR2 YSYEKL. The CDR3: CASSQASGGTDTQYF. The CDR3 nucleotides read TGCGCCAGCAGCCAAGCTAGCGGGGGCACAGATACGCAGTATTTT.

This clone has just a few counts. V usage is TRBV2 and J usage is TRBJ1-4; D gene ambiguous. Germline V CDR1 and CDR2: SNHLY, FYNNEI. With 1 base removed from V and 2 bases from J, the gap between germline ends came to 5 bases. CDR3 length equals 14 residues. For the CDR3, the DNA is TGTGCCAGCAGTGAAGTGAGGACTAATGAAAAACTGTTTTTT. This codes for CASSEVRTNEKLFF.

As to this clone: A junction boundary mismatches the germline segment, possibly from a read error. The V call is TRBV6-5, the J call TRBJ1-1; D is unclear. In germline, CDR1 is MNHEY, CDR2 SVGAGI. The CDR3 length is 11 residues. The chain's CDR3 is CASSYSTGAFF. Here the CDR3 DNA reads TGTGCCAGCAGTTACTCGACTGGAGCTTTCTTT.

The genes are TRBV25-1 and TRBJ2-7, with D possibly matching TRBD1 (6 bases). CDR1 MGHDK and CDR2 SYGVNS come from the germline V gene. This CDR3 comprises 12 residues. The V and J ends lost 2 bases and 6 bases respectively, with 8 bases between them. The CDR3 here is CASSEPGVEQYF. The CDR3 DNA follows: TGTGCCAGCAGTGAACCAGGGGTCGAGCAGTACTTC.

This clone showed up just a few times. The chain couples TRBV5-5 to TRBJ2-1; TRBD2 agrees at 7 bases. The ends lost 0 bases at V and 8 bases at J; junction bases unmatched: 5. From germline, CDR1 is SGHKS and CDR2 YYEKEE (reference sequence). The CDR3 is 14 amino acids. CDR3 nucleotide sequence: TGTGCCAGCAGCTTGGGGGAGGGCTTTGATGAGCAGTTCTTC. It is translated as CASSLGEGFDEQFF.

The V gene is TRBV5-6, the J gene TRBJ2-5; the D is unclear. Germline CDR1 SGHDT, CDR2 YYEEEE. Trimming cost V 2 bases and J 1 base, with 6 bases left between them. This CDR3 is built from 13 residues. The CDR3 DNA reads TGTGCCAGCAGCTTAGGAGTCCAAGAGACCCAGTACTTC. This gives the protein CASSLGVQETQYF.

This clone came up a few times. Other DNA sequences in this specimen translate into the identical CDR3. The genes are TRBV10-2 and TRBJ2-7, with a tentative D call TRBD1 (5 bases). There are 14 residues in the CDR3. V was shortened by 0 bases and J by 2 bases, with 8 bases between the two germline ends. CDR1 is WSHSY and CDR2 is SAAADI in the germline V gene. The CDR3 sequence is CASSESWGPYEQYF. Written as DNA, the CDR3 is TGCGCCAGCAGTGAGTCGTGGGGCCCCTACGAGCAGTACTTC.

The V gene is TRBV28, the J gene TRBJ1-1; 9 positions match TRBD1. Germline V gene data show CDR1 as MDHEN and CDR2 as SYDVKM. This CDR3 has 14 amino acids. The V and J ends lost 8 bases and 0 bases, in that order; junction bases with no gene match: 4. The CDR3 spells CASHGQGMNTEAFF. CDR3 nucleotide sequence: TGTGCCAGCCACGGACAGGGGATGAACACTGAAGCTTTCTTT. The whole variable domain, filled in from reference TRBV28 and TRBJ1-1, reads DVKVTQSSRYLVKRTGEKVFLECVQDMDHENMFWYRQDPGLGLRLIYFSYDVKMKEKGDIPEGYSVSREKKERFSLILESASTNQTSMYLCASHGQGMNTEAFFGQGTRLTVV.

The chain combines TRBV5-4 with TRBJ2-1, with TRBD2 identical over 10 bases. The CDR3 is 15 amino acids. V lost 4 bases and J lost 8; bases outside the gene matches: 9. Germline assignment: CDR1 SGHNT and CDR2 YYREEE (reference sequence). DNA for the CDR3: TGTGCCAGCAGCGCGGAACTAGCGGGATTCGATGAGCAGTTCTTC. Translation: CASSAELAGFDEQFF.

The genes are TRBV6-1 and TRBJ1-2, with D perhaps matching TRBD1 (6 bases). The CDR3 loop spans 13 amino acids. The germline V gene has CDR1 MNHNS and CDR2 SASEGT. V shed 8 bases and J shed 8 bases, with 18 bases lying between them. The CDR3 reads CASFGGGLGGYTF. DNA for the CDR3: TGTGCCAGCTTTGGCGGGGGGCTAGGGGGCTACACCTTC.

CDR3 sequence: CASMQGRVGTEAFF. In nucleotides, the CDR3 is TGTGCCAGCATGCAGGGGAGGGTCGGTACTGAAGCTTTCTTT. The rearrangement uses TRBV2 and TRBJ1-1, with D possibly TRBD1 on 6 matching bases. Germline-derived CDR1 and CDR2 are SNHLY and FYNNEI. V was clipped by 7 bases and J by 5 bases, with 17 bases between them. The CDR3 extends over 14 amino acids.

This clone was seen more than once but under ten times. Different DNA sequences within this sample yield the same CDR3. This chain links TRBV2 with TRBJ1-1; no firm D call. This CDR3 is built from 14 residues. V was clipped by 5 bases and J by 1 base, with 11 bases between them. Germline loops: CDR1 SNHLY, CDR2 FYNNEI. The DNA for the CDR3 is TGTGCCAGCAGTCCTATCCGGGGGAACACTGAAGCTTTCTTT. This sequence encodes CASSPIRGNTEAFF.

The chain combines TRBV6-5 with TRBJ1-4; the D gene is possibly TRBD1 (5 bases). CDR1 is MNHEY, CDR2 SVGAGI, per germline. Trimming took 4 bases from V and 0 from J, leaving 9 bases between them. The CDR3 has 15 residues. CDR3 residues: CASSSDRPTNEKLFF. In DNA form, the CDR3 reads TGTGCCAGCAGTTCCGACAGACCAACTAATGAAAAACTGTTTTTT.

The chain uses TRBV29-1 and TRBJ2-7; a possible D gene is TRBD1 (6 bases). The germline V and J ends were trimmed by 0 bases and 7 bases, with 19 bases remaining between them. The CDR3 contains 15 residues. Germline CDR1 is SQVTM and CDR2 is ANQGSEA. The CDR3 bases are TGCAGCGTTGAAGATAGGCAGGGGCCAGCGATAGAGCAGTACTTC. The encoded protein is CSVEDRQGPAIEQYF.

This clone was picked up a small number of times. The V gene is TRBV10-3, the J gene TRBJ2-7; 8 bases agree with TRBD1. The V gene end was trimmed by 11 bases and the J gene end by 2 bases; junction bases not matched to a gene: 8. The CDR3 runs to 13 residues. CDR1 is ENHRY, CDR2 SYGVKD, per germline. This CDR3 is CAARDRLTYEQYF. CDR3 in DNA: TGTGCCGCCCGGGACAGGCTTACCTACGAGCAGTACTTC.

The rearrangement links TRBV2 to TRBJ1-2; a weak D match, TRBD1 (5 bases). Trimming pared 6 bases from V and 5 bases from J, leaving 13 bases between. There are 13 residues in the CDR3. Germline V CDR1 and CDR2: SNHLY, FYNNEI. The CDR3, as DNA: TGTGCCAGCAGGGTCAGGGAAGCGTATGGCTACACCTTC. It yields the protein CASRVREAYGYTF. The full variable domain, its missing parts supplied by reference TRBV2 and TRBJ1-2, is EPEVTQTPSHQVTQMGQEVILRCVPISNHLYFYWYRQILGQKVEFLVSFYNNEISEKSEIFDDQFSVERPDGSNFTLKIRSTKLEDSAMYFCASRVREAYGYTFGSGTRLTVV.

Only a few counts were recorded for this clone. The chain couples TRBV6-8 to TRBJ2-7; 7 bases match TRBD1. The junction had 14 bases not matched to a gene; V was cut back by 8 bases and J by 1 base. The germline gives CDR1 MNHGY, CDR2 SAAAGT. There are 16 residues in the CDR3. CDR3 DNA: TGTGCCAGCTCCTCTTCCCGGGACAGACCTTCCTACGAGCAGTACGTC. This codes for CASSSSRDRPSYEQYV.

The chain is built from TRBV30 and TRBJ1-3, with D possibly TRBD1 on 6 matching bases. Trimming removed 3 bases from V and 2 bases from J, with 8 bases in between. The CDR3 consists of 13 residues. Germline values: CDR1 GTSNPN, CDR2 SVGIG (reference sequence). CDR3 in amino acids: CAWSRQAGNTIYF. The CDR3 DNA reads TGTGCCTGGAGCCGACAGGCTGGAAACACCATATATTTT.

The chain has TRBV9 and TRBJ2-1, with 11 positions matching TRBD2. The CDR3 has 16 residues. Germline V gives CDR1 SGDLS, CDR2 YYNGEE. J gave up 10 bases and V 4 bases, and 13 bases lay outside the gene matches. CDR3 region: CASSISPQLAGDEQFF. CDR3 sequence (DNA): TGTGCCAGCAGCATAAGCCCCCAACTAGCGGGAGACGAGCAGTTCTTC.

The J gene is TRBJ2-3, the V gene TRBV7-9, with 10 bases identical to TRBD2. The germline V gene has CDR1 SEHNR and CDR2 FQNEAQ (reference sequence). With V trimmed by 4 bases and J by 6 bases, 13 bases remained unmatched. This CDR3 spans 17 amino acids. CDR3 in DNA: TGTGCCAGCAGCTCATCTCATAGCGGGGGGAAGAGCGATACGCAGTATTTT. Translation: CASSSSHSGGKSDTQYF.

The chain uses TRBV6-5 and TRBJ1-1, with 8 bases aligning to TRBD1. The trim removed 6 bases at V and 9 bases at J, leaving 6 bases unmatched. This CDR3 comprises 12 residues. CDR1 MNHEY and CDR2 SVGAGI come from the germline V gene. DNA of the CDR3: TGTGCCAGCAGCCAGACAGGGGACAAAGCTTTCTTT. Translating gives CASSQTGDKAFF.